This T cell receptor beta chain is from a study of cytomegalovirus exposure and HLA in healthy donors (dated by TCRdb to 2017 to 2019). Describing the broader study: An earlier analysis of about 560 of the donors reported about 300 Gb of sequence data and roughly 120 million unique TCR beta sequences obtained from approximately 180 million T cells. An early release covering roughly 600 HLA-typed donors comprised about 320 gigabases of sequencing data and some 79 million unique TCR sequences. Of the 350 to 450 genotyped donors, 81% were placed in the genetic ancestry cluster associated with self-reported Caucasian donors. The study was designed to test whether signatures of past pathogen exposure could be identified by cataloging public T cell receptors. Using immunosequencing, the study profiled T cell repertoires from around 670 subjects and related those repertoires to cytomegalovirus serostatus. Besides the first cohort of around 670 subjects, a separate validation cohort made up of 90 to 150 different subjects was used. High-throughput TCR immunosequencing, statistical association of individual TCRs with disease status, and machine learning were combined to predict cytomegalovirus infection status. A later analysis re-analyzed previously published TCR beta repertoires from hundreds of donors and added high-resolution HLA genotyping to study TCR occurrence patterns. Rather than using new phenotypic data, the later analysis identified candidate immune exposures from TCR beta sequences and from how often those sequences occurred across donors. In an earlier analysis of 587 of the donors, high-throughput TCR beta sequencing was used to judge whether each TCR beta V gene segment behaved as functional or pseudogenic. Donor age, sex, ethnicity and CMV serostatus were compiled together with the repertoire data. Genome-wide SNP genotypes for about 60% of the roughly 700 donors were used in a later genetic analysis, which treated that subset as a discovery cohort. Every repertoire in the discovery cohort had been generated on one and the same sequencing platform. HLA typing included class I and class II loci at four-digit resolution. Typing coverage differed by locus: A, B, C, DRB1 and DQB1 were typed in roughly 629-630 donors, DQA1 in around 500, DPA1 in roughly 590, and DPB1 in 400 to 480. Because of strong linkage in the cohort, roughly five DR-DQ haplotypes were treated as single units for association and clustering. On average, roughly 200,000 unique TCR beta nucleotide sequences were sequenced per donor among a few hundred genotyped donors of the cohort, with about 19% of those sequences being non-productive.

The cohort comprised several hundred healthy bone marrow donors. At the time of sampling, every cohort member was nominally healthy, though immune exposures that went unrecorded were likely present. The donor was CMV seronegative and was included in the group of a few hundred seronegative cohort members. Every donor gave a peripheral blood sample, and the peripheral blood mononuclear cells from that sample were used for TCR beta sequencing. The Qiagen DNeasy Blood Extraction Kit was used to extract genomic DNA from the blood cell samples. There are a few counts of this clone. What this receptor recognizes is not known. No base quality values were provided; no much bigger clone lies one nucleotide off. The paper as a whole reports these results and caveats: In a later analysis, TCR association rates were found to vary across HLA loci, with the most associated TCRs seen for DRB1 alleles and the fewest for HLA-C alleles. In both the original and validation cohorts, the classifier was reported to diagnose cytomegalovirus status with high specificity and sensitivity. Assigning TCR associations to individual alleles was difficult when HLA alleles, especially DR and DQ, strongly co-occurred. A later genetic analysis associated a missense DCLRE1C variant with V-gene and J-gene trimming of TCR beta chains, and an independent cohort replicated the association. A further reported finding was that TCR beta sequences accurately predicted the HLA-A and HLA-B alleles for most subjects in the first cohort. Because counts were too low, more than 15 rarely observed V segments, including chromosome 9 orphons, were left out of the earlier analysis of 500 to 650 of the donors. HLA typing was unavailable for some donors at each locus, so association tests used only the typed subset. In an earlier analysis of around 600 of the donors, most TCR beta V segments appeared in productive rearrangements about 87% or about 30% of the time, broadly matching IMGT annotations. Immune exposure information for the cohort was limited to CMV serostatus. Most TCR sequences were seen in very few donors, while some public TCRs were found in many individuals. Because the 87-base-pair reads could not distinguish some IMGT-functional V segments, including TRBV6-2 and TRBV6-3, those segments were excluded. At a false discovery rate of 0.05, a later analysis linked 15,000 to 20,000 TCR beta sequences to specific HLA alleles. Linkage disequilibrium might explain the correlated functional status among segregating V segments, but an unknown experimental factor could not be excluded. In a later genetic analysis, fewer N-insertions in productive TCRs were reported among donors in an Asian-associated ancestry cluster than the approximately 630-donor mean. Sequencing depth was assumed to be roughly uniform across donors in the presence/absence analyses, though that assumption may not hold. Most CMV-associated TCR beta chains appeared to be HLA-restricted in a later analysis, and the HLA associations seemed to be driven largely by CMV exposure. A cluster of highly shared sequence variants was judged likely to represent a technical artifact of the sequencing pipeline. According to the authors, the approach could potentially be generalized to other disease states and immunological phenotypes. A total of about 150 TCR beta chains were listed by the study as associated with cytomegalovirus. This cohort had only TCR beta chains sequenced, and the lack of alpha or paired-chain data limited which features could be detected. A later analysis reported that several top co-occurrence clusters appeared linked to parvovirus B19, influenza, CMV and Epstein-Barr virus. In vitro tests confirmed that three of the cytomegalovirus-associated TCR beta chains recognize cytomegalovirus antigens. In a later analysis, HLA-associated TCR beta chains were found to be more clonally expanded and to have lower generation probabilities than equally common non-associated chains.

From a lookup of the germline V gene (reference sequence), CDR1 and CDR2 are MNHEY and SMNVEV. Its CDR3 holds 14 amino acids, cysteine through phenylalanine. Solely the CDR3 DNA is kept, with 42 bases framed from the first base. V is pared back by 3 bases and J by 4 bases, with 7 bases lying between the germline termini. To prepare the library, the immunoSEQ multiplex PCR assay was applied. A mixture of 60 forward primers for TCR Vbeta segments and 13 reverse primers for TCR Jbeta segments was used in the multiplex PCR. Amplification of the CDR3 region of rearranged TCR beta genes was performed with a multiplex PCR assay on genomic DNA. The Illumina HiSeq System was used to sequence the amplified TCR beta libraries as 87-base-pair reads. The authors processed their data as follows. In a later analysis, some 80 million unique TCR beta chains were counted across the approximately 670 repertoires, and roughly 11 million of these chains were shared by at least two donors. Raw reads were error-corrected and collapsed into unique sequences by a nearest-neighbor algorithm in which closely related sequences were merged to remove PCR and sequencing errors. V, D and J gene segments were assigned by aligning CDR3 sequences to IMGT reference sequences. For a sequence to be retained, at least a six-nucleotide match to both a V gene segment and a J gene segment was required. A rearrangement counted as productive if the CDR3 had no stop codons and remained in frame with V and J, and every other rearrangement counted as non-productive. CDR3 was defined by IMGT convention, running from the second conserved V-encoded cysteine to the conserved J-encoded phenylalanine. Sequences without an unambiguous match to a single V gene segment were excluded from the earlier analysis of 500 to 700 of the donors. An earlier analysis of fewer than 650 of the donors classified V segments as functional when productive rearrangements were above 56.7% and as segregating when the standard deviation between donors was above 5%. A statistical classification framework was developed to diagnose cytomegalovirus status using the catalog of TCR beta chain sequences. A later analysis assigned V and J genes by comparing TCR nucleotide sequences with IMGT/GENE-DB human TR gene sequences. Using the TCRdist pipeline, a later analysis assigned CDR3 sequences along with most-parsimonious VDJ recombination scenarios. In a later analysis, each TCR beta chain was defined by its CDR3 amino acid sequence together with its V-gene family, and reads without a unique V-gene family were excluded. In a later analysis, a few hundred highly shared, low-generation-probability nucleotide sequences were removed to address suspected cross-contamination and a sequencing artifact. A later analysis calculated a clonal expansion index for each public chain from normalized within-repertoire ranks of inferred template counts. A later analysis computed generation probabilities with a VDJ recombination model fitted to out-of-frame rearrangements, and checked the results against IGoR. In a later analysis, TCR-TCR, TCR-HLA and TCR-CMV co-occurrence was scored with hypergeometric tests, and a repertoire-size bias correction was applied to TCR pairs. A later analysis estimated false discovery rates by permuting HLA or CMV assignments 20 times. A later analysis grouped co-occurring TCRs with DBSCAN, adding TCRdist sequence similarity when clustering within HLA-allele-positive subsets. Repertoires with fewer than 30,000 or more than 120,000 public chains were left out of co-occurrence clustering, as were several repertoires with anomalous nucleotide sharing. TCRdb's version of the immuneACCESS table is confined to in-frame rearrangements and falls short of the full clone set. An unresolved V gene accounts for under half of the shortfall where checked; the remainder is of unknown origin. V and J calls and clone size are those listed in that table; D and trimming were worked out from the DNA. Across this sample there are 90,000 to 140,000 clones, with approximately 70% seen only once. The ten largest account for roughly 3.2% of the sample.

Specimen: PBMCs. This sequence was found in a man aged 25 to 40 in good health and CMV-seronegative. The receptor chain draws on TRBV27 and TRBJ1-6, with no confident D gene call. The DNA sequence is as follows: TGTGCCAGCAGTTTCGGAGAGTATAATTCACCCCTCCACTTT. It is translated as CASSFGEYNSPLHF.